The 9 T cell receptor beta chains below were found in one sample sequenced in a study of T-cell memory formation after mild COVID-19. MiXCR, applied by TCRdb to the 5' RACE reads, yields one record per CDR3 protein. The table includes some 130,000 distinct CDR3 sequences, approximately 5.9% detected once. The specimen sequenced was PBMCs or a T cell subset sorted from them (not recorded which). Every receptor here comes from an adult woman who had mild COVID-19 (a few samples of this study predate the infection). Cell type and time point are not known.

This clonotype appeared many times. J is TRBJ1-2 and V is TRBV10-3; D may be TRBD1 (5 bases). V lost 6 bases, J lost 4 bases, and 12 bases lay in between. The CDR3 length is 13 residues. Per the germline V gene, CDR1 is ENHRY and CDR2 is SYGVKD. The CDR3 spells CAISEGAGYGYTF. The CDR3 nucleotides read TGTGCCATCAGCGAAGGGGCGGGCTATGGCTACACCTTC.

This CDR3 is CASSDQMGLETQYF. CDR3 DNA sequence: TGTGCCAGCAGTGATCAAATGGGGCTAGAGACCCAGTACTTC. The chain is built from TRBV6-2 or TRBV6-3 and TRBJ2-5; D perhaps matches TRBD1 (5 bases). V lost 5 bases, J lost 4 bases, and 14 bases lay in between. This CDR3 region has 14 residues. Germline loops: CDR1 MNHEY, CDR2 SVGEGT.

This clonotype was observed at least ten times. The chain has TRBV2 and TRBJ2-7, with TRBD2 matching over 7 bases. This CDR3 has 17 amino acids. Germline CDR1 reads SNHLY; CDR2 reads FYNNEI. Trimming at V came to 4 bases and at J to 1 base, leaving 13 bases not matched to a gene. CDR3 amino acids: CASSASRDERDSYEQYF. In nucleotides, the CDR3 is TGTGCCAGCAGTGCCTCCAGGGATGAGCGGGATTCCTACGAGCAGTACTTC.

This clonotype was seen only a few times. This sequence joins TRBV5-1 and TRBJ1-4; no definite D call. V gave up 5 bases and J gave up 8 bases, with 13 bases separating them. CDR3 length: 13 residues. Per germline, CDR1 SGHRS and CDR2 YFSETQ. Here the CDR3 reads CASRDARGEKLFF. The DNA of the CDR3 is TGCGCCAGCAGGGACGCCCGCGGGGAAAAACTGTTTTTT.

This clonotype was seen at least ten times. This sequence joins TRBV24-1 and TRBJ2-1; 9 bases are shared with TRBD1. The germline V gene encodes CDR1 KGHDR and CDR2 SFDVKD. J lost 0 bases, V lost 3 bases, and 11 bases had no gene match. CDR3 size: 19 residues. The CDR3: CATSDKTNRGQSSYNEQFF. The CDR3 coding sequence is TGTGCCACCAGTGATAAGACGAACAGGGGGCAGAGCTCCTACAATGAGCAGTTCTTC.

The chain is built from TRBV29-1 and TRBJ2-1; D may correspond to TRBD1 or TRBD2 (6 bases each). This CDR3 region has 13 residues. CDR1 is SQVTM and CDR2 is ANQGSEA in the germline V gene. V was shortened by 4 bases and J by 8 bases, with 15 bases between the two germline ends. The CDR3 region is CSVVRHREDEQFF. CDR3 coding DNA: TGCAGCGTTGTGCGACACAGGGAGGATGAGCAGTTCTTC.

The V and J genes are TRBV20-1 and TRBJ1-3, with TRBD1 as a possible D gene (5 bases). Trimming removed 3 bases at V and 4 bases at J, with 13 bases between. CDR3 length: 14 amino acids. Germline CDR1 is DFQATT and CDR2 is SNEGSKA (reference sequence). CDR3 residues: CSASLDTAGNTIYF. The CDR3, as DNA: TGCAGTGCTAGTTTGGACACGGCGGGAAACACCATATATTTT.

As to this clonotype: The junction differs from germline at one of its ends, possibly a read error. This rearrangement joins TRBV20-1 to TRBJ2-5; D is unresolved. The germline V gene encodes CDR1 DFQATT and CDR2 SNEGSKA (reference sequence). The CDR3 has 16 residues. The CDR3 sequence is CSASKVGQSPQETRYF. For the CDR3, the DNA is TGCAGTGCTAGTAAAGTCGGTCAGAGTCCCCAAGAGACCCGGTACTTC.

On this clonotype: One end of the junction does not line up with germline, which may come from a read error. The chain couples TRBV7-7 to TRBJ2-2; 7 bases agree with TRBD1. This CDR3 spans 15 amino acids. Germline-derived CDR1 and CDR2 are SSHAT and FNYEAQ (reference sequence). The CDR3 DNA reads TGTGCTAGCAGCACCATACAGGGGCCCACCGGGGAGCTGTTTTTT. Translation gives CASSTIQGPTGELFF.